This T cell receptor beta chain was sequenced in a study of shared clonotypes between healthy human individuals. Whole-study context: Researchers drew samples from a couple of women and a few men aged 18 to 49.

Note on this clone: Antigen unknown.

This CDR3 spans 14 amino acids. Germline V gene lookup returns CDR1 SGHAT and CDR2 FQNNGV. V lost 4 bases and J lost 3, with 13 bases in between. Over several immunoSEQ plates, each subset's genomic DNA was distributed in even portions. Libraries were prepared by immunoSEQ multiplex PCR; TCRdb keeps only in-frame clonotypes and omits some of them. The sample has about 2 million clones, roughly 95% seen once. General observations from the study: Depth was large, yet rarefaction showed that sorted-subset sequencing was incomplete. Generally, naive subsets (rather than memory subsets) showed larger estimated richness.

This chain links TRBV11-2 with TRBJ2-7; either TRBD1 or TRBD2 may fit D (5 bases each). The clonotype comes from a man aged 18 to 35 in good health. The sequenced sample consisted of naive CD4+ T cells sorted from blood. Subset noted: CD45RA+ positively selected. CDR3 in amino acids: CASSWDPGNYEQYF. The CDR3 DNA is TGTGCCAGCAGCTGGGACCCGGGGAACTACGAGCAGTACTTC.